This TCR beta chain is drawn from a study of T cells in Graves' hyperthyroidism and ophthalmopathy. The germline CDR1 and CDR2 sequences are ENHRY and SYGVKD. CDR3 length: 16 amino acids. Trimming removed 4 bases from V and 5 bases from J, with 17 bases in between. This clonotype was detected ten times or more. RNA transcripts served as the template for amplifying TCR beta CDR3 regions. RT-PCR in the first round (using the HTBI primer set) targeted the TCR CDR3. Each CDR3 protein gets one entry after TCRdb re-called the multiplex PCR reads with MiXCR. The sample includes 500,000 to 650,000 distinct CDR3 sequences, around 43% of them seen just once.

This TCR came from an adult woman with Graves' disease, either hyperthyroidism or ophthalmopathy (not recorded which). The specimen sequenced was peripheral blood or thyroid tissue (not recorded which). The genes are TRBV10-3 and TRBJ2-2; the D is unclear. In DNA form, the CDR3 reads TGTGCCATCAGTGGAAATGGTAGGATGGATACCGGGGAGCTGTTTTTT. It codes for CAISGNGRMDTGELFF.